The T cell receptor beta chain under discussion was sequenced for a study of cytomegalovirus exposure and HLA in healthy donors. Study-wide background: The roughly 130 validation repertoires used the same platform as the 550 to 700 first-cohort repertoires (as reported by a later analysis). Study-level findings and limits: The study found most TCR sequences rare, yet found some public TCRs in many donors. A classifier reportedly called cytomegalovirus status with high sensitivity and specificity. Among TCR beta chains, those listed as cytomegalovirus-associated numbered over 150.

A note on this clone: Its antigen is not known.

The CDR3 runs 18 residues. Trimming cost V 5 bases and J 0 bases; bases outside gene matches: 9. Germline V gives CDR1 LNHDA, CDR2 SQIVND (reference sequence). The data were produced by immunoSEQ multiplex PCR, yet TCRdb's version contains in-frame clones alone and is incomplete. This table holds roughly 52,000 clones, 93% found once. The sample consisted of PBMCs. This chain joins TRBV19 and TRBJ2-6; 8 positions agree with TRBD1. The sequence derives from a woman under 30 in good health and CMV-seropositive. CDR3 nucleotides: TGTGCCAGTAGTCCCGGACAGGGAGGACCCTCTGGGGCCAACGTCCTGACTTTC. It yields the protein CASSPGQGGPSGANVLTF.